This entry features one T cell receptor (beta chain) sequence. Antigen: not known. The data were obtained in a study of T cell responses to AZD1222 COVID-19 vaccine. Deletions cut 2 bases from V and 10 bases from J, with 15 bases between. Germline-derived CDR1 and CDR2 are LNHNV and YYDKDF (reference sequence). This CDR3 has 14 residues. TCRdb keeps only in-frame clones here, not all; method: immunoSEQ multiplex PCR. The sample lists 75,000 to 90,000 clones, roughly 83% occurring once. Study-level findings and limits: CD4 TCRs covered the whole spike, strongest at regions 160-218 and 743-854. Once two AZD1222 doses were given, Spike-specific TCR breadth and depth went up. The donor cohort was predominantly white British with a female majority, and clonal diversity may have been underestimated.

The chain employs TRBV15 and TRBJ2-1; D is perhaps TRBD2 (5 bases). This receptor was taken from an adult in good health. Material: peripheral blood, obtained on day 0 of AZD1222 vaccination. CDR3 nucleotides: TGTGCCACCAGCAGACCCAGCGTAGCGACAGAGCAGTTCTTC. Translating it yields CATSRPSVATEQFF. Variable domain in full (rest from reference TRBV15 and TRBJ2-1): DAMVIQNPRYQVTQFGKPVTLSCSQTLNHNVMYWYQQKSSQAPKLLFHYYDKDFNNEADTPDNFQSRRPNTSFCFLDIRSPGLGDTAMYLCATSRPSVATEQFFGPGTRLTVL.